This entry describes one T cell receptor beta chain. Its antigen target is currently unknown. Base-call qualities are not available, and no considerably larger clone is one nucleotide away. Whole blood was collected in K2EDTA tubes by collaborating institutions according to the institutions' own protocols. For TCRbeta analysis, collaborators shipped samples as frozen whole blood, isolated PBMCs, or DNA extracted from either of those sample types. This sample was included in a study of blood T cell repertoires in COVID-19 (dated by TCRdb to between 2020 and 2021). About the full investigation: Collaborator samples came from the United States, Italy and Spain and covered acute and convalescent phases of COVID-19. The prospective study material was composed of cDNA or gDNA derived from T cells, B-cell-depleted T cells, or PBMCs. Subjects who had been exposed to COVID-19, were actively infected with it, or had recovered from it provided the deeply sampled blood TCRbeta repertoires that made up the dataset. A freely available public database, intended as a resource for researchers studying the immune response to SARS-CoV-2, is where the repertoires were released. Samples came from the ongoing ImmuneRACE study (first 160 participants) plus 1,254 subjects from 6 global collaborators. The sample metadata nearly always contained a de-identified subject ID, COVID-19 status, age in years and sex. Where available, HLA class I and class II types were obtained from metadata supplied by the sample provider rather than from assay-based typing.

The immunoSEQ Assay, a bias-controlled multiplex PCR, was used to amplify TCRbeta CDR3 regions from genomic DNA. The study's processing was this. Nucleated cell counts per sample were estimated from amplification of reference gene primers within the assay. To quantify the absolute abundance of each unique TCRbeta CDR3 rearrangement, sequence reads were collapsed and filtered. For each sample, productive Simpson clonality was calculated as the square root of Simpson's diversity index over productive rearrangements. The source is immuneACCESS, and TCRdb retained only in-frame sequences with V and J called. Part of the clones is not carried over; for the studies checked, unresolved V genes explain less than half of this, and the remainder is unexplained. That table furnishes V, J and clone size, whereas the DNA furnished D and trimming. Recorded for this sample are approximately 140,000 clones; about four fifths of them occurred a single time. The ten largest clones capture roughly 13% of the sample.

The germline V end is reduced by 6 bases and the J end by 0 bases; junction bases left unmatched: 7. From its cysteine to its phenylalanine, the CDR3 spans 16 amino acids. Just CDR3 DNA is preserved here, 48 bases in frame from base 1. The germline V gene (reference sequence) gives CDR1 as MNHNY and CDR2 as SVGAGI. General findings and caveats noted by the study authors: How much clinical and demographic metadata was included differed by source and by participant, and the metadata was provided uncurated.

Sequenced input: peripheral blood. This clonotype originated in a man at least 80 years old with acute or convalescent COVID-19. The V and J segments used are TRBV6-6 and TRBJ2-2; TRBD1 matches 7 bases in the middle. The CDR3 loop reads CASRIDRAPNTGELFF. The nucleotide sequence is given as TGTGCCAGCAGGATTGACAGGGCTCCGAACACCGGGGAGCTGTTTTTT.